These 19 T cell receptor beta chains were all obtained from the same sample, sequenced in a study of CD8+CD57+ T cells in acquired aplastic anemia. Profiling of TCR beta VDJ combinations and CDR3 sequences used genomic DNA as template. TCRdb re-derived calls from the reads in MiXCR, one entry per CDR3 protein. The repertoire holds 150,000 or so distinct CDR3 sequences, with more than 40% as singletons. Patients chosen for sequencing had CD8+CD57+ cells that had expanded, as shown by flow cytometry. The sequenced sample was sorted CD4+, CD8+, or CD8+CD57+ T cells (not recorded which) from PBMCs. The origin of the receptors is a human donor with aplastic anemia.

This clonotype was detected only once. This chain connects TRBV15 to TRBJ1-1; no clear D gene. Germline CDR1 and CDR2: LNHNV and YYDKDF (reference sequence). Trimming stripped 3 bases from V and 9 bases from J, with 23 bases between. The CDR3 covers 16 residues. The CDR3 sequence is CATSSYLIGTDRKAFF. DNA of the CDR3: TGTGCCACCAGCAGCTACCTAATAGGTACGGACCGAAAAGCTTTCTTT.

This rearrangement joins TRBV7-9 to TRBJ1-6; D is unresolved. This CDR3 has 12 residues. Trimming cost V 2 bases and J 8 bases, with 4 bases left between them. Germline loops: CDR1 SEHNR, CDR2 FQNEAQ (reference sequence). Here the CDR3 DNA reads TGTGCCAGCAGCTTAATCGATTCACCCCTCCACTTT. Translated, it gives CASSLIDSPLHF.

This rearrangement joins TRBV7-9 to TRBJ2-5; D remains ambiguous. V was pared by 2 bases and J by 4 bases, with 8 bases between. This CDR3 has 13 residues. Germline-derived CDR1 and CDR2 are SEHNR and FQNEAQ (reference sequence). The CDR3 region is CASSLPLRETQYF. The CDR3, as DNA: TGTGCCAGCAGCTTACCTTTAAGAGAGACCCAGTACTTC.

This clonotype has ten or more counts. The CDR3 loop reads CASSLGPNEQFF. The CDR3 DNA follows: TGTGCCAGCAGCTTGGGCCCCAATGAGCAGTTCTTC. The chain links TRBV5-6 to TRBJ2-1; D is ambiguous. Trimming shortened V by 0 bases and J by 6 bases, and 4 bases separated the two germline ends. Germline V gene sequence: CDR1 SGHDT, CDR2 YYEEEE. This CDR3 contains 12 residues. The full variable domain, completed using reference TRBV5-6 and TRBJ2-1, is DAGVTQSPTHLIKTRGQQVTLRCSPKSGHDTVSWYQQALGQGPQFIFQYYEEEERQRGNFPDRFSGHQFPNYSSELNVNALLLGDSALYLCASSLGPNEQFFGPGTRLTVL.

The chain employs TRBV2 and TRBJ2-3, with TRBD1 matching over 8 bases. After removal of 6 bases from V and 4 bases from J, the junction contained 3 bases not matched to a gene. This CDR3 comprises 13 residues. CDR1 SNHLY and CDR2 FYNNEI come from the germline V gene. The CDR3 DNA follows: TGTGCCAGCAGAGGGACAGGCCCAGATACGCAGTATTTT. Translation gives CASRGTGPDTQYF. Using reference TRBV2 and TRBJ2-3 for the parts outside the CDR3, the full variable domain is EPEVTQTPSHQVTQMGQEVILRCVPISNHLYFYWYRQILGQKVEFLVSFYNNEISEKSEIFDDQFSVERPDGSNFTLKIRSTKLEDSAMYFCASRGTGPDTQYFGPGTRLTVL.

The chain uses TRBV5-1 and TRBJ2-1, with 10 bases that match TRBD2. CDR3 size: 17 residues. V was pared by 0 bases and J by 1 base, with 4 bases of the junction left unmatched. CDR1 SGHRS and CDR2 YFSETQ come from the germline V gene. The CDR3: CASSLALAGVSYNEQFF. CDR3 DNA sequence: TGCGCCAGCAGCTTGGCTCTAGCGGGAGTTTCCTACAATGAGCAGTTCTTC.

This clonotype was recorded a few times. V usage is TRBV6-6 and J usage is TRBJ1-1, with D possibly matching TRBD1 (6 bases). The CDR3 totals 14 residues. Per germline, CDR1 MNHNY and CDR2 SVGAGI (reference sequence). Trimming left V 0 bases short and J 6 bases short, with 11 bases between. The CDR3 coding sequence is TGTGCCAGCAGTTACTCTTCGGGGGCGGCTGAAGCTTTCTTT. This encodes CASSYSSGAAEAFF.

This clonotype was picked up one time. The gene calls are TRBV19 and TRBJ1-6; no definite D call. The ends were cut back, 3 bases at V and 5 bases at J, with 8 bases in the middle. Germline CDR1 and CDR2: LNHDA and SQIVND (reference sequence). The CDR3 consists of 14 residues. CDR3 sequence reads: CASSMQLDNSPLHF. The CDR3 nucleotides read TGTGCCAGTAGTATGCAGCTCGATAATTCACCCCTCCACTTT.

The J gene is TRBJ2-2, the V gene TRBV7-8; D unresolved. Between the trimmed V and J ends, which lost 5 bases and 4 bases, there was a span of 8 bases. Germline V lookup: CDR1 SGHVS, CDR2 FQNEAQ. This CDR3 has 13 amino acids. For the CDR3, the DNA is TGTGCCAGCAGCGAGGACGGCACCGGGGAGCTGTTTTTT. It codes for CASSEDGTGELFF.

DNA for the CDR3: TGCAGTGCGATAGGGGACAGCAATCAGCCCCAGCATTTT. This sequence encodes CSAIGDSNQPQHF. The chain is built from TRBV20-1 and TRBJ1-5; D is possibly TRBD1 (5 bases). The CDR3 sequence is 13 residues long. V shed 6 bases and J shed 1 base, with 10 bases lying between them. Germline assignment: CDR1 DFQATT and CDR2 SNEGSKA (reference sequence).

In this sample, this clonotype turned up many times. The chain joins TRBV5-8 to TRBJ2-7, with TRBD1 matching over 9 bases. The CDR3 contains 15 residues. The V segment lost 4 bases and the J segment 3 bases; nucleotides outside the gene matches: 8. Germline values: CDR1 SGHTS, CDR2 YDEGEE. CDR3 amino acids: CASSPRTGENYEQYF. CDR3 nucleotide sequence: TGTGCCAGCAGCCCGAGGACAGGGGAGAACTACGAGCAGTACTTC.

The V gene is TRBV5-4, the J gene TRBJ1-6, with D perhaps TRBD1 (5 bases). The CDR3 contains 15 residues. V gave up 5 bases and J gave up 6 bases, with 15 bases separating them. Germline V gene sequence: CDR1 SGHNT, CDR2 YYREEE (reference sequence). CDR3 region: CASSLATGGNSPLHF. The CDR3 DNA sequence: TGTGCCAGCAGTCTTGCAACAGGCGGTAATTCACCCCTCCACTTT.

This clonotype occurred a few times. The J gene is TRBJ1-1, the V gene TRBV10-3, with D maybe TRBD1 (5 bases). Trimming shortened V by 6 bases and J by 6 bases, and 11 bases separated the two germline ends. There are 12 residues in the CDR3. Germline CDR1 reads ENHRY; CDR2 reads SYGVKD. The CDR3 sequence: CAIRSGSAEAFF. CDR3 coding DNA: TGTGCCATCAGATCAGGGAGCGCTGAAGCTTTCTTT.

This clonotype was detected ten times or more. The CDR3 reads CASSEGTQGDIYYEQYF. The CDR3 coding sequence is TGCGCCAGCAGTGAGGGAACCCAGGGGGATATCTACTACGAGCAGTACTTC. The V gene is TRBV10-1, the J gene TRBJ2-7; TRBD1 matches 7 bases. CDR1 WNHNN and CDR2 SYGVQD come from the germline V gene (reference sequence). The CDR3 has 17 amino acids. The V segment lost 2 bases and the J segment 3 bases; nucleotides outside the gene matches: 13.

The chain joins TRBV2 to TRBJ2-7, with 7 positions matching TRBD1. The length of the CDR3 is 15 residues. Per germline, CDR1 SNHLY and CDR2 FYNNEI. The ends lost 6 bases at V and 1 base at J; junction bases unmatched: 9. CDR3 sequence reads: CASRPPGQRSYEQYF. CDR3 DNA: TGTGCCAGCAGACCCCCGGGACAGAGATCCTACGAGCAGTACTTC.

A single count supports this clonotype. The chain joins TRBV12-3 or TRBV12-4 to TRBJ2-7, with 9 bases matching TRBD1. This CDR3 spans 15 amino acids. Unmatched junction bases numbered 9, after V lost 6 bases and J lost 3 bases. The DNA for the CDR3 is TGTGCCAGCAGGTGGGGACAGGGTGTATTCTACGAGCAGTACTTC. This sequence encodes CASRWGQGVFYEQYF.

The chain uses TRBV10-3 and TRBJ2-7; D is ambiguous. Germline V gene data show CDR1 as ENHRY and CDR2 as SYGVKD. With 2 bases removed from V and 3 bases from J, the gap between germline ends came to 8 bases. This CDR3 contains 13 residues. CDR3 nucleotides: TGTGCCATCAGTGAGCGTTGGGACTACGAGCAGTACTTC. It yields the protein CAISERWDYEQYF.

This clonotype was observed many times. This chain connects TRBV7-3 to TRBJ2-3; D not resolved. From germline, CDR1 is SGHTA and CDR2 FQGTGA. V gave up 1 base and J gave up 4 bases, with 9 bases separating them. The CDR3 totals 14 residues. CDR3 sequence: CASSLRGRADTQYF. The CDR3 DNA follows: TGTGCCAGCAGCTTAAGGGGTCGGGCAGATACGCAGTATTTT.

The chain recombines TRBV15 with TRBJ1-4; 8 bases match TRBD1. Trimming took 3 bases from V and 14 from J; bases not matched to a gene: 8. Looked up from germline, CDR1 is LNHNV and CDR2 is YYDKDF (reference sequence). This CDR3 spans 13 amino acids. In DNA, the CDR3 is TGTGCCACCAGCAGTTATGGAGACAGGGGTCTGTTTTTT. Amino acids: CATSSYGDRGLFF.